This TCR beta chain appears in the sequencing data of a study of T-cell reconstitution after alpha-beta-depleted transplantation in children. Unique molecular identifiers were built into the TCRbeta library. Each CDR3 protein gets one entry after TCRdb re-called the PCR reads with MiXCR. The sample has just over 950,000 distinct CDR3 sequences, roughly 29% seen once. In this sample, this clonotype turned up a few times. The CDR3 consists of 18 residues. The ends lost 4 bases at V and 2 bases at J; junction bases unmatched: 14. Germline values: CDR1 MGHRA, CDR2 YSYEKL. This specimen was PBMCs, mostly from graft donor cells, taken 360 days after TCRalphabeta/CD19-depleted stem cell transplant. The genes are TRBV4-1 and TRBJ2-5, with TRBD2 matching 9 bases. The TCR was taken from a boy younger than two who had a stem cell transplant for SCID, so the T cells may come from the graft donor. The CDR3 protein is CASSRRPSGASLQETQYF. The CDR3 DNA sequence: TGCGCCAGCAGCCGGAGACCTAGCGGGGCCTCCTTACAAGAGACCCAGTACTTC.